The rows below give T cell receptor beta chains drawn from one sample of a study of shared clonotypes between healthy human individuals. Sequencing used immunoSEQ multiplex PCR; TCRdb keeps in-frame clones, though not all of them. Altogether approximately 1.9 million clones are present, 93% being singletons, with the ten largest covering around 1.7%. The sample comprised naive CD8+ T cells from PBMCs. The receptors here all came from a man between 18 and 29 years old in good health. Some clones in this sample may be carry-over from other donors' samples. Each CDR3 is given with its conserved first and last residue. The order of the fields is D gene, J gene, V gene, clone size, CDR3 DNA, CDR3 protein. A D gene is named only where the DNA matches it firmly. Rows give clone size only sometimes, using once, few, many, or a class for an expanded clone.

d_call: TRBD1; j_call: TRBJ1-1; v_call: TRBV7-9; clone_size: NA; cdr3_nt: TGTGCCAGCCAGGGGGGCGACACTGAAGCTTTCTTT; cdr3_aa: CASQGGDTEAFF
d_call: TRBD1; j_call: TRBJ1-2; v_call: TRBV19; clone_size: NA; cdr3_nt: TGTGCCAGTAGTATAGTGGGACAGCCACTGACTCCAGCTAACTATGGCTACACCTTC; cdr3_aa: CASSIVGQPLTPANYGYTF
d_call: TRBD2; j_call: TRBJ2-1; v_call: TRBV7-9; clone_size: NA; cdr3_nt: TGTGCCAGCAGCTTGGGACTAGCCAACAATGAGCAGTTCTTC; cdr3_aa: CASSLGLANNEQFF
d_call: NA; j_call: TRBJ2-3; v_call: TRBV7-2; clone_size: once; cdr3_nt: TGTGCCAGCAGCCAGGGGCGGGGGGATACGCAGTATTTT; cdr3_aa: CASSQGRGDTQYF
d_call: NA; j_call: TRBJ2-2; v_call: TRBV19; clone_size: NA; cdr3_nt: TGTGCCAGTAGTATCCAGGGTACCGGGGAGCTGTTTTTT; cdr3_aa: CASSIQGTGELFF
d_call: NA; j_call: TRBJ1-2; v_call: TRBV10-2; clone_size: NA; cdr3_nt: TGCGCCAGCAGTGAGTCGGATGAGGGATACTATGGCTACACCTTC; cdr3_aa: CASSESDEGYYGYTF
d_call: NA; j_call: TRBJ2-7; v_call: TRBV5-6; clone_size: NA; cdr3_nt: TGTGCCAGCAGTTTTGGGTCCTACGAGCAGTACTTC; cdr3_aa: CASSFGSYEQYF
d_call: NA; j_call: TRBJ2-1; v_call: TRBV5-1; clone_size: NA; cdr3_nt: TGCGCCAGCAGCTTGGCACAGGGTGAGGGTGAGCAGTTCTTC; cdr3_aa: CASSLAQGEGEQFF
d_call: TRBD2; j_call: TRBJ2-1; v_call: TRBV10-2; clone_size: once; cdr3_nt: TGCGCCACACAGACTAGCGGAGGCTACAATGAGCAGTTCTTC; cdr3_aa: CATQTSGGYNEQFF
d_call: NA; j_call: TRBJ1-5; v_call: TRBV28; clone_size: NA; cdr3_nt: TGTGCCAGCAGTTTAGTGCTAACCATATATAGCAATCAGCCCCAGCATTTT; cdr3_aa: CASSLVLTIYSNQPQHF
d_call: NA; j_call: TRBJ1-1; v_call: TRBV27; clone_size: NA; cdr3_nt: TGTGCCAGCAGTCCGGGTCCGGGAAACCACGGCACTGAAGCTTTCTTT; cdr3_aa: CASSPGPGNHGTEAFF
d_call: NA; j_call: TRBJ2-3; v_call: TRBV11-2; clone_size: NA; cdr3_nt: TGTGCCAGCAGCTTAGTTTGGCGGGTTACAGATACGCAGTATTTT; cdr3_aa: CASSLVWRVTDTQYF
d_call: TRBD1; j_call: TRBJ2-7; v_call: TRBV5-6; clone_size: once; cdr3_nt: TGTGCCAGCAGCTTGCGCAGGGGGCGTCTTGAGCAGTACTTC; cdr3_aa: CASSLRRGRLEQYF
d_call: NA; j_call: TRBJ1-3; v_call: TRBV7-3; clone_size: NA; cdr3_nt: TGTGCCAGCAGCTTGACCTCGGACATCTCTGGAAACACCATATATTTT; cdr3_aa: CASSLTSDISGNTIYF
d_call: NA; j_call: TRBJ1-1; v_call: TRBV9; clone_size: NA; cdr3_nt: TGTGCCAGCAGCTCAGGGTCAAGAGAAGCTTTCTTT; cdr3_aa: CASSSGSREAFF
d_call: TRBD2; j_call: TRBJ2-5; v_call: TRBV25-1; clone_size: NA; cdr3_nt: TGTGCCAGCAGTGAATGGGGGGGGGAGACCCAGTACTTC; cdr3_aa: CASSEWGGETQYF
d_call: TRBD1; j_call: TRBJ1-2; v_call: TRBV7-2; clone_size: NA; cdr3_nt: TGTGCCAGCAGCTTAGTACCGGGACAGGGGGCAATTTACTATGGCTACACCTTC; cdr3_aa: CASSLVPGQGAIYYGYTF
d_call: TRBD1; j_call: TRBJ2-5; v_call: TRBV6-1; clone_size: NA; cdr3_nt: TGTGCCAGCAGTGAGACAGGGTGGGGAGAGACCCAGTACTTC; cdr3_aa: CASSETGWGETQYF
d_call: TRBD2; j_call: TRBJ2-5; v_call: TRBV11-2; clone_size: NA; cdr3_nt: TGTGCCAGCAGCCCCCAACTAGCGGGAATGAGCGAGACCCAGTACTTC; cdr3_aa: CASSPQLAGMSETQYF
d_call: TRBD2; j_call: TRBJ2-2; v_call: TRBV7-6; clone_size: NA; cdr3_nt: TGTGCCAGCAGCTTTCCAGCGGGAGGTACCGGGGAGCTGTTTTTT; cdr3_aa: CASSFPAGGTGELFF
d_call: NA; j_call: TRBJ1-4; v_call: TRBV6-1; clone_size: NA; cdr3_nt: TGTGCCAGCAGTGGAATCCCCGGGGCTAATGAAAAACTGTTTTTT; cdr3_aa: CASSGIPGANEKLFF
d_call: NA; j_call: TRBJ2-5; v_call: TRBV10-3; clone_size: NA; cdr3_nt: TGTGCCACCCGCCCCTACTCCGGACAAGAGACCCAGTACTTC; cdr3_aa: CATRPYSGQETQYF
d_call: NA; j_call: TRBJ1-2; v_call: TRBV4-1; clone_size: NA; cdr3_nt: TGCGCCAGCAGCCAATCCAGACAGGCAGCCTATGGCTACACCTTC; cdr3_aa: CASSQSRQAAYGYTF
d_call: TRBD1; j_call: TRBJ1-6; v_call: TRBV4-1; clone_size: NA; cdr3_nt: TGCGCCAGCAGCGGACAGGGTTCAAGATCACCCCTCCACTTT; cdr3_aa: CASSGQGSRSPLHF
d_call: NA; j_call: TRBJ1-3; v_call: TRBV6-5; clone_size: NA; cdr3_nt: TGTGCCAGCAGTAAACAGGGCCTCTCTGGAAACACCATATATTTT; cdr3_aa: CASSKQGLSGNTIYF
d_call: NA; j_call: TRBJ2-1; v_call: TRBV6-1; clone_size: NA; cdr3_nt: TGTGCCAGCAGAGCCGACTCCTATGTCTACAATGAGCAGTTCTTC; cdr3_aa: CASRADSYVYNEQFF
d_call: TRBD1; j_call: TRBJ2-7; v_call: TRBV5-5; clone_size: NA; cdr3_nt: TGTGCCAGCACTCAGGACAGGAGCAGGTCCGAGCAGTACTTC; cdr3_aa: CASTQDRSRSEQYF
d_call: NA; j_call: TRBJ1-2; v_call: TRBV6-1; clone_size: NA; cdr3_nt: TGTGCCAGCAAGGTCCCCCTTGAGGATGGCTACACCTTC; cdr3_aa: CASKVPLEDGYTF
d_call: TRBD1; j_call: TRBJ1-1; v_call: TRBV7-2; clone_size: NA; cdr3_nt: TGTGCCAGCAGCCCACGGCAGGGGGCAATGAACACTGAAGCTTTCTTT; cdr3_aa: CASSPRQGAMNTEAFF
d_call: NA; j_call: TRBJ1-1; v_call: TRBV19; clone_size: once; cdr3_nt: TGTGCCAGTATCAACTCGAAGGGGAACATGAACACTGAAGCTTTCTTT; cdr3_aa: CASINSKGNMNTEAFF
d_call: NA; j_call: TRBJ2-3; v_call: TRBV4-1; clone_size: NA; cdr3_nt: TGCGCCAGCAGCCAAGGAGATCTATCAAGCACAGATACGCAGTATTTT; cdr3_aa: CASSQGDLSSTDTQYF
d_call: NA; j_call: TRBJ2-1; v_call: TRBV4-1; clone_size: NA; cdr3_nt: TGCGCCAGCAGCCAAGGAGTGGACAGTTACTCCTACAATGAGCAGTTCTTC; cdr3_aa: CASSQGVDSYSYNEQFF
d_call: NA; j_call: TRBJ1-2; v_call: TRBV29-1; clone_size: NA; cdr3_nt: TGCAGCGTTGAAGGGGCTCACTATGGCTACACCTTC; cdr3_aa: CSVEGAHYGYTF
d_call: TRBD1; j_call: TRBJ2-7; v_call: TRBV4-1; clone_size: once; cdr3_nt: TGCGCCAGCAGCCAAGGGAACAGGGGCCTCAGCTCCTACGAGCAGTACTTC; cdr3_aa: CASSQGNRGLSSYEQYF
d_call: TRBD1; j_call: TRBJ2-7; v_call: TRBV5-1; clone_size: NA; cdr3_nt: TGCGCCAGCAGCCCCTGGACAGGGGCTTCTTCCTACGAGCAGTACTTC; cdr3_aa: CASSPWTGASSYEQYF
d_call: NA; j_call: TRBJ2-4; v_call: TRBV7-8; clone_size: NA; cdr3_nt: TGTGCCAGCAGCTTATGGGGGGCCAAAAACATTCAGTACTTC; cdr3_aa: CASSLWGAKNIQYF
d_call: NA; j_call: TRBJ1-1; v_call: TRBV10-1; clone_size: once; cdr3_nt: TGCGCCAGCAGTGAGTCTGGATATTCTCACACTGAAGCTTTCTTT; cdr3_aa: CASSESGYSHTEAFF
d_call: NA; j_call: TRBJ1-5; v_call: TRBV28; clone_size: NA; cdr3_nt: TGTGCCAGCATGAAGAAATATTCTAATCAGCCCCAGCATTTT; cdr3_aa: CASMKKYSNQPQHF
d_call: NA; j_call: TRBJ1-5; v_call: TRBV6-1; clone_size: NA; cdr3_nt: TGTGCCAGCAGTGAATGGGGGCTTAGCAATCAGCCCCAGCATTTT; cdr3_aa: CASSEWGLSNQPQHF
d_call: TRBD1; j_call: TRBJ2-2; v_call: TRBV7-3; clone_size: NA; cdr3_nt: TGTGCCAGCAGCTTTTTAGGGGGCAACACCGGGGAGCTGTTTTTT; cdr3_aa: CASSFLGGNTGELFF
d_call: NA; j_call: TRBJ1-2; v_call: TRBV27; clone_size: NA; cdr3_nt: TGTGCCAGCAGTCCCCTGGAGGCGACGGGCGGCTACACCTTC; cdr3_aa: CASSPLEATGGYTF
d_call: NA; j_call: TRBJ2-3; v_call: TRBV4-1; clone_size: NA; cdr3_nt: TGCGCCAGCAGCCAAGAACCACTAGTTCTATCAGATACGCAGTATTTT; cdr3_aa: CASSQEPLVLSDTQYF